A selection of T cell receptor beta chains follows, all from one sample in a study of cytomegalovirus exposure and HLA in healthy donors. The table came from immunoSEQ multiplex PCR; TCRdb's copy has only in-frame clones and leaves some out. The sample includes some 120,000 clones, over 60% of them seen just once. Sequences were obtained from PBMCs. The receptors derive from a middle-aged man in good health and CMV-seronegative. The CDR3 runs from the conserved cysteine through the conserved F or W. A D gene is named only where the DNA matches it firmly. A row's size may be missing; if present it is once, few, many or a size class.

d_call clone_size j_call v_call cdr3_nt cdr3_aa
- - TRBJ1-5 TRBV5-4 TGTGCCAGCAGCCCCGACAGAGCCCCGAATCAGCCCCAGCATTTT CASSPDRAPNQPQHF
TRBD1 - TRBJ1-5 TRBV4-1 TGCGCCAGCAGCCAAGATCTTCCACAGGGGGCCGATCGGGGTCAGCCCCAGCATTTT CASSQDLPQGADRGQPQHF
TRBD2 once TRBJ2-7 TRBV18 TGTGCCAGCTCCCCCGTGGTAGCGGGGGACTCCTACGAGCAGTACTTC CASSPVVAGDSYEQYF
- - TRBJ1-2 TRBV5-1 TGCGCCAGCAGCTTGGACAGGGTAGCTGGCTACACCTTC CASSLDRVAGYTF
- - TRBJ2-1 TRBV5-4 TGTGCCAGCAGATCCGCTCGGGACTCCAATGAGCAGTTCTTC CASRSARDSNEQFF
- few TRBJ1-5 TRBV7-9 TGTTCCAGCAGCTCAACGGGACTCACCCAGCATTTT CSSSSTGLTQHF
TRBD1 - TRBJ1-6 TRBV7-9 TGTGCCAGCAGCCCCTGGACAGGGACCTATTATAATTCACCCCTCCACTTT CASSPWTGTYYNSPLHF
- - TRBJ1-4 TRBV19 TGTGCCAGTAGTACGGCGGGCCTAAGCATTGGACTGTTTTTT CASSTAGLSIGLFF
TRBD2 - TRBJ2-3 TRBV5-1 TGCGCCAGCAGCTTCACTAGCGGGAGGACAGATACGCAGTATTTT CASSFTSGRTDTQYF
- - TRBJ1-1 TRBV7-2 TGTGCCAGCAGCCAGCTAGGAGCCCTGAACACTGAAGCTTTCTTT CASSQLGALNTEAFF
- - TRBJ2-1 TRBV7-9 TGTGCCAGCAGCTTTAGTCCCGAATCGCCCTACAATGAGCAGTTCTTC CASSFSPESPYNEQFF
TRBD1 - TRBJ1-1 TRBV7-9 TGTGCCAGCAGCATCCAGGCACAGGGGCACACTGAAGCTTTCTTT CASSIQAQGHTEAFF
TRBD1 - TRBJ1-5 TRBV15 TGTGCCACCAGCAGACAGGGGGCATTAAGCAATCAGCCCCAGCATTTT CATSRQGALSNQPQHF
TRBD2 - TRBJ2-5 TRBV11-2 TGTGCCAGCAGCTTAGTGATGACTAGCGGGGGGGAAGAGACCCAGTACTTC CASSLVMTSGGEETQYF
TRBD1 - TRBJ1-1 TRBV4-2 TGTGCCAGCAGCCAGGGGACAGGTATATGGGAAGCTTTCTTT CASSQGTGIWEAFF
TRBD1 - TRBJ1-1 TRBV5-4 TGTGCCAGCAGTCCCGGACAGGGGGCGATGTCTTTCTTT CASSPGQGAMSFF
- - TRBJ2-2 TRBV7-9 TGTTCCAGCAGCCCCCATGCCGGGGAGCTGTTTTTT CSSSPHAGELFF
TRBD1 - TRBJ1-4 TRBV4-3 TGCGCCAGCAGCCAAGCGACAGGGGGCCATGAAAAACTGTTTTTT CASSQATGGHEKLFF
- - TRBJ1-1 TRBV29-1 TGCAGCGCGGGACACCCGAACACTGAAGCTTTCTTT CSAGHPNTEAFF
- once TRBJ1-2 TRBV5-6 TGTGCCAGCAGCTCCAGTTTTAACTATGGCTACACCTTC CASSSSFNYGYTF
- once TRBJ1-1 TRBV10-2 TGCGCCAGCCAAAACCAACGGGGTAGTGATGAAGCTTTCTTT CASQNQRGSDEAFF
- - TRBJ2-2 TRBV19 TGTGCCAGTAGTATAGAAAGGGGTGCGAACACCGGGGAGCTGTTTTTT CASSIERGANTGELFF
- - TRBJ1-2 TRBV7-2 TGTGCCAGCAGCCTCGGGAGTGACGGCTACACCTTC CASSLGSDGYTF
TRBD2 - TRBJ2-2 TRBV5-1 TGCGCCAGCAGCCCGGGCCCGCGGGGGGAGGCCGGGGAGCTGTTTTTT CASSPGPRGEAGELFF
- - TRBJ1-1 TRBV7-9 TGTGCCAGCAGCTTAGCTAGAGACAGGTCTTTTGATCACACTGAAGCTTTCTTT CASSLARDRSFDHTEAFF
- - TRBJ1-1 TRBV11-3 TGTGCCAGCAGCTTAAGTATCGGGACTGAAGCTTTCTTT CASSLSIGTEAFF
- - TRBJ2-3 TRBV9 TGTGCCAGCAGCGTAGCTTGGGGGGGCACAGATACGCAGTATTTT CASSVAWGGTDTQYF
TRBD2 - TRBJ2-2 TRBV7-9 TGTACCAGCAGTCAACTAGCGGGGAACACCGGGGAGCTGTTTTTT CTSSQLAGNTGELFF